The following is a T cell receptor beta chain sequence with its context. The protocol was immunoSEQ multiplex PCR, while the TCRdb copy is restricted to in-frame clones and leaves out a portion. In the table there are some 88,000 clones, approximately 87% of which are singletons. These data come from a study of blood T cell repertoires in COVID-19. The CDR3 extends over 18 amino acids. Germline V gene lookup returns CDR1 MNHEY and CDR2 SMNVEV (reference sequence). V dropped 3 bases and J dropped 5 bases, with 20 bases sitting between them. The rearrangement links TRBV27 to TRBJ1-6; D ambiguous. Sequenced: peripheral blood. The receptor was derived from a woman between 65 and 79 years old with acute or convalescent COVID-19. CDR3 residues: CASSFGGVISPHNSPLHF. The CDR3 DNA sequence: TGTGCCAGCAGTTTTGGCGGGGTAATATCCCCCCATAATTCACCCCTCCACTTT.